These 23 T cell receptor beta chains were all obtained from the same sample, sequenced in a study of cytomegalovirus exposure and HLA in healthy donors. The PCR had 60 Vbeta and 13 Jbeta primers. Sequencing used immunoSEQ multiplex PCR; TCRdb keeps in-frame clones, though not all of them. The data show 99,000 or so clones, 9.5% to 15% seen once. The source material was PBMCs. All receptors come from a middle-aged man in good health and CMV-seropositive.

The chain uses TRBV10-2 and TRBJ1-4; 7 bases are a match to TRBD1. Germline-derived CDR1 and CDR2 are WSHSY and SAAADI. The J segment lost 5 bases and the V segment lost 6 bases, leaving 6 bases of the junction unmatched. This CDR3 is 14 amino acids long. In nucleotides, the CDR3 is TGCGCCAGCAGAGGACAGGACGCGAATGAAAAACTGTTTTTT. The encoded protein is CASRGQDANEKLFF.

The chain links TRBV11-2 to TRBJ2-6; no clear D. The germline V gene encodes CDR1 SGHAT and CDR2 FQNNGV. The CDR3 length is 17 residues. With 4 bases removed from V and 1 base from J, the gap between germline ends came to 14 bases. CDR3 amino acids: CASSSIRLLSGANVLTF. CDR3 nucleotides: TGTGCCAGCAGCTCCATTCGACTGTTATCTGGGGCCAACGTCCTGACTTTC.

The chain joins TRBV5-6 to TRBJ2-1, with 7 bases identical to TRBD2. V shed 1 base, J shed 4 bases, and the junction held 8 bases outside the gene matches. Germline-derived CDR1 and CDR2 are SGHDT and YYEEEE. This CDR3 spans 16 amino acids. The CDR3 here is CASSLKGLAVYNEQFF. CDR3 bases: TGTGCCAGCAGCTTGAAGGGGCTAGCGGTTTACAATGAGCAGTTCTTC.

The chain recombines TRBV19 with TRBJ2-3; the D is unclear. V was trimmed by 10 bases and J by 2 bases, leaving 16 bases between them. The CDR3 runs 14 residues. Germline-derived CDR1 and CDR2 are LNHDA and SQIVND (reference sequence). In nucleotides, the CDR3 is TGTGCCACCACAACAGATATCTACACAGATACGCAGTATTTT. As protein: CATTTDIYTDTQYF.

This clone occurred a few times. This sequence joins TRBV6-5 and TRBJ1-1, with D perhaps matching TRBD1 (5 bases). Looked up from germline, CDR1 is MNHEY and CDR2 is SVGAGI. The CDR3 is made up of 13 amino acids. Trimming took 1 base from V and 7 from J, leaving 10 bases between them. CDR3 sequence: CASSYWGEGEAFF. CDR3 DNA: TGTGCCAGCAGTTACTGGGGGGAAGGTGAAGCTTTCTTT.

The J gene is TRBJ1-2, the V gene TRBV6-6; maybe TRBD1 (6 bases). Germline CDR1 and CDR2: MNHNY and SVGAGI (reference sequence). This CDR3 comprises 14 residues. V shed 6 bases and J shed 4 bases, with 15 bases lying between them. CDR3 DNA: TGTGCCAGCAGCTCCGCCGACAGGTTCTATGGCTACACCTTC. It codes for CASSSADRFYGYTF.

This clone was seen more than once but under ten times. This rearrangement joins TRBV5-1 to TRBJ2-3; maybe TRBD2 (5 bases). This CDR3 has 16 residues. CDR1 and CDR2 (germline): SGHRS, YFSETQ. V lost 2 bases to trimming and J lost 2 bases, with 15 bases between them. The CDR3 DNA reads TGCGCCAGCAGCTTTAATAGCGTGTGGTACACAGATACGCAGTATTTT. Amino acids: CASSFNSVWYTDTQYF.

This clone was seen a few times. The rearrangement links TRBV6-6 to TRBJ1-3, with TRBD1 matching 9 bases. This CDR3 is 16 amino acids long. J was trimmed by 4 bases and V by 4 bases; bases with no gene match: 8. The germline CDR1 and CDR2 sequences are MNHNY and SVGAGI (reference sequence). DNA of the CDR3: TGTGCCAGCAGTTTCCTACAGGGGGCGGACGGAAACACCATATATTTT. As protein: CASSFLQGADGNTIYF.

In its sample, this clone was seen a few times. The V and J genes are TRBV14 and TRBJ2-3; D is unresolved. V lost 2 bases, J lost 0 bases, and 9 bases lay in between. This CDR3 spans 15 amino acids. From germline, CDR1 is SGHDN and CDR2 FVKESK. The CDR3 region has the DNA TGTGCCAGCAGCCAACACTCGAAAAGCACAGATACGCAGTATTTT. Protein sequence: CASSQHSKSTDTQYF.

This chain links TRBV19 with TRBJ2-1, with TRBD2 matching over 12 bases. Germline V gene sequence: CDR1 LNHDA, CDR2 SQIVND (reference sequence). The CDR3 consists of 16 residues. Trimming removed 4 bases from V and 3 bases from J; junction bases left unmatched: 4. The CDR3 DNA is TGTGCCAGTAGTACTAGCGGGAGGGCTAGCTACAATGAGCAGTTCTTC. Translating gives CASSTSGRASYNEQFF.

CDR3 protein: CASSQTAAAGEQFF. DNA for the CDR3: TGCGCCAGCAGCCAAACGGCCGCGGCTGGTGAGCAGTTCTTC. V usage is TRBV4-3 and J usage is TRBJ2-1; no reliable D call. The CDR3 contains 14 residues. In germline, CDR1 is LGHNA, CDR2 YSLEER. Trimming took off 2 bases at V and 9 bases at J, with 14 bases between the two ends.

CDR3 DNA sequence: TGTGCCAGCAGTAAATCCGGGACTGGGTCATACGAGCAGTACTTC. Translated, it gives CASSKSGTGSYEQYF. V usage is TRBV25-1 and J usage is TRBJ2-7; D may be TRBD2 (6 bases). CDR1 and CDR2 from the germline V gene are MGHDK and SYGVNS. The germline V and J ends were trimmed by 5 bases and 4 bases, with 18 bases remaining between them. CDR3 length: 15 amino acids.

A few counts support this clone. V and J are TRBV30 and TRBJ2-7; 7 bases are a match to TRBD1. Looked up from germline, CDR1 is GTSNPN and CDR2 is SVGIG (reference sequence). Unmatched junction bases numbered 4, after V lost 0 bases and J lost 2 bases. This CDR3 is 14 amino acids long. The CDR3 nucleotides read TGTGCCTGGAGTGTACCGACAGGGACCTACGAGCAGTACTTC. This codes for CAWSVPTGTYEQYF.

In DNA form, the CDR3 reads TGTGCCAGCAGCAAAGGGCTGGGACAGAGATACGAGCAGTACTTC. This encodes CASSKGLGQRYEQYF. The chain uses TRBV6-5 and TRBJ2-7, with TRBD1 matching 7 bases. V was pared by 6 bases and J by 4 bases, with 12 bases of the junction left unmatched. CDR3 size: 15 residues. From germline, CDR1 is MNHEY and CDR2 SVGAGI.

The V and J genes are TRBV5-1 and TRBJ2-1, with D maybe TRBD1 (6 bases). Germline lookup yields CDR1 SGHRS and CDR2 YFSETQ. V lost 2 bases to trimming and J lost 5 bases, with 11 bases between them. The length of the CDR3 is 14 residues. The CDR3 DNA is TGCGCCAGCAGCTTCCTCCAGGGGAACAATGAGCAGTTCTTC. This gives the protein CASSFLQGNNEQFF.

The rearrangement links TRBV5-1 to TRBJ1-2; D possibly corresponds to TRBD1 (6 bases). V was shortened by 4 bases and J by 4 bases, with 11 bases between the two germline ends. Looked up from germline, CDR1 is SGHRS and CDR2 is YFSETQ. This CDR3 is built from 13 residues. CDR3 in DNA: TGCGCCAGCAGCCCCGGACAGCGCTATGGCTACACCTTC. Its translation: CASSPGQRYGYTF.

The chain employs TRBV29-1 and TRBJ2-3; 8 bases align to TRBD1. The CDR3 loop spans 14 amino acids. Germline CDR1 SQVTM, CDR2 ANQGSEA. V was pared by 4 bases and J by 4 bases, with 7 bases of the junction left unmatched. This chain's CDR3 is CSVGQGAGSDTQYF. The CDR3 bases are TGCAGCGTTGGGCAGGGGGCTGGTTCAGATACGCAGTATTTT.

This clone has only a few counts. The chain combines TRBV30 with TRBJ1-2; 11 nucleotides line up with TRBD1. Germline loops: CDR1 GTSNPN, CDR2 SVGIG (reference sequence). CDR3 length: 13 amino acids. With V trimmed by 8 bases and J by 2 bases, 4 bases remained unmatched. CDR3 DNA: TGTGCCATGGGACAGGGGGTGAACTATGGCTACACCTTC. This translates into CAMGQGVNYGYTF.

This chain links TRBV10-3 with TRBJ2-1; D is ambiguous. Germline V gives CDR1 ENHRY, CDR2 SYGVKD. This CDR3 spans 13 amino acids. Trimming removed 3 bases at V and 6 bases at J, with 9 bases between. The CDR3 reads CAISDRQSNEQFF. CDR3 nucleotides: TGTGCCATCAGTGACCGACAATCCAATGAGCAGTTCTTC.

This chain joins TRBV10-3 and TRBJ2-5, with 7 bases lining up with TRBD2. Germline CDR1 and CDR2: ENHRY and SYGVKD. V was pared by 10 bases and J by 10 bases, with 18 bases of the junction left unmatched. The CDR3 length is 14 residues. The CDR3 protein is CATSPAGEGDSQYF. CDR3 DNA: TGTGCCACTTCCCCGGCGGGAGAGGGAGATAGCCAGTACTTC.

This chain uses TRBV2 with TRBJ2-3; 12 bases are shared with TRBD2. Germline V CDR1 and CDR2: SNHLY, FYNNEI. Losses at the gene ends were 6 bases for V and 6 bases for J; bases not matched to a gene: 10. The CDR3 contains 16 residues. Written as DNA, the CDR3 is TGTGCCAGCAGGAGGACTAGCGGGAATAGGGGGGATACGCAGTATTTT. It specifies CASRRTSGNRGDTQYF.

The J gene is TRBJ2-5, the V gene TRBV10-3; tentative D call: TRBD2 (6 bases). From germline, CDR1 is ENHRY and CDR2 SYGVKD. V dropped 3 bases and J dropped 5 bases, with 19 bases sitting between them. The CDR3 consists of 16 residues. CDR3 sequence: CAISERSGRSRETQYF. DNA for the CDR3: TGTGCCATCAGTGAACGCTCAGGGAGGTCCCGTGAGACCCAGTACTTC.

The V and J genes are TRBV27 and TRBJ2-3; the D gene is possibly TRBD1 (5 bases). The CDR3 is 15 residues long. With 1 base removed from V and 3 bases from J, the gap between germline ends came to 11 bases. The germline CDR1 and CDR2 sequences are MNHEY and SMNVEV (reference sequence). DNA of the CDR3: TGTGCCAGCAGTTTATGGGGCGGACGTACAGATACGCAGTATTTT. Translating it yields CASSLWGGRTDTQYF.